The TCR beta chain under discussion was sequenced for a study of blood T cell repertoires in COVID-19. Study details: COVID-19 samples collected from the United States, Italy and Spain covered acute and convalescent phases. The analysed material was cDNA or gDNA that came from T cells, B-cell-depleted T cells, or PBMCs.

Repertoires were generated with immunoSEQ multiplex PCR, while TCRdb's copy carries only in-frame clones and drops some. Among 140,000 to 150,000 clones listed, 85% to 90% were seen once. Ages ranged from about 18 to 89 years, with residence in 24 US areas. Self-reported history from a screening survey and questionnaire set each donor's cohort. Germline loops: CDR1 SGHTA, CDR2 FQGNSA. V was trimmed by 0 bases and J by 4 bases, leaving 12 bases between them. The CDR3 is 15 residues long. The genes are TRBV7-2 and TRBJ1-2, with D maybe TRBD1 (5 bases). The sequence derives from a woman aged 25 to 39 with acute COVID-19. Sequencing was done on a sample of PBMCs or T cells enriched from blood (not recorded which). The CDR3 region is CASSLALQAPYGYTF. The CDR3 DNA follows: TGTGCCAGCAGCTTAGCCTTACAGGCACCCTATGGCTACACCTTC.